This TCR beta chain was sequenced in a study of blood T cell repertoires in COVID-19. About the study: The samples span acute and convalescent COVID-19 from the United States, Italy and Spain. PBMCs, B-cell-depleted T cells, or T cells were the source of the cDNA or gDNA that made up the material.

This clone has a count of ten or more. Study processing details: Estimates of nucleated cell counts were drawn from the amplification of reference gene primers. Method: immunoSEQ multiplex PCR; TCRdb's copy keeps in-frame clones and lacks some. The D gene and trimming were derived from the DNA, and the V and J assignments and clone size from that table. The sample shows about 260,000 clones, 88% of them seen only once. The CDR3 loop spans 15 amino acids. V was pared by 4 bases and J by 5 bases, with 9 bases of the junction left unmatched. From germline, CDR1 is LGHDT and CDR2 YNNKEL (reference sequence).

The sequenced sample was peripheral blood. The receptor comes from a human donor in a cohort sampled during active COVID-19. V and J are TRBV3-1 (or the pseudogene TRBV3-2) and TRBJ1-2, with 8 bases matching TRBD1. The CDR3 nucleotides read TGTGCCAGCAGCCCCGATCAGGGGGCTCTTTATGGCTACACCTTC. Amino acids: CASSPDQGALYGYTF.